This T cell receptor beta chain originates from a study of beta chain features in type 1 diabetes. Worth noting for this clone: Its antigen is still unknown.

Every isolated RNA sample was fully reverse transcribed, so sequencing captured expressed TCRB transcripts. The table came from immunoSEQ multiplex PCR; TCRdb's copy has only in-frame clones and leaves some out. The sample holds over 150,000 clones, approximately 9% seen once. The study, taken as a whole, reports: Moderate yet significant TCRB CDR3 shortening was seen in Type 1 diabetes patients in all four CD4+ subsets.

The CDR3 is 15 residues long. Looked up from germline, CDR1 is MNHNY and CDR2 is SVGAGI (reference sequence). Trimming took 5 bases from V and 0 from J, leaving 13 bases between them. This TCR was recovered from a woman younger than 30 with type 1 diabetes. Sequencing was carried out using central memory CD4+ T cells from blood. The V call is TRBV6-6, the J call TRBJ1-2, with D uncertain. Here the CDR3 reads CASSPAASPNYGYTF. The CDR3 bases are TGTGCCAGCAGTCCAGCGGCAAGCCCTAACTATGGCTACACCTTC.